One sample yielded the 7 T cell receptor beta chains listed below, sequenced in a study of cytomegalovirus exposure and HLA in healthy donors. Primers for the PCR totalled 60 Vbeta and 13 Jbeta. Data came from immunoSEQ multiplex PCR; TCRdb stores just in-frame clones and leaves some out. The sample holds roughly 150,000 clones, about 80% seen once. Sample: PBMCs. All receptors come from a woman in her 30s in good health and CMV-seronegative.

The chain carries TRBV25-1 and TRBJ2-7; maybe TRBD1 (5 bases). The length of the CDR3 is 12 residues. Germline CDR1 and CDR2: MGHDK and SYGVNS. V was pared by 4 bases and J by 6 bases, with 10 bases between. In DNA form, the CDR3 reads TGTGCCAGCAGTGTCCAGGGTGTCGAGCAGTACTTC. Translated, it gives CASSVQGVEQYF.

V is TRBV9 and J is TRBJ2-1; 8 bases map to TRBD2. The CDR3 consists of 15 residues. Germline V gene lookup returns CDR1 SGDLS and CDR2 YYNGEE. Germline trimming cut 1 base from V and 6 bases from J; bases unmatched to any gene: 6. DNA for the CDR3: TGTGCCAGCAGCGTATTGAGCGGGGGAGGCAATGAGCAGTTCTTC. Residues: CASSVLSGGGNEQFF.

V gene TRBV6-1 combines with J gene TRBJ2-3; D may be TRBD2 (6 bases). This CDR3 has 15 amino acids. With 3 bases removed from V and 1 base from J, the gap between germline ends came to 11 bases. Looked up from germline, CDR1 is MNHNS and CDR2 is SASEGT. Here the CDR3 DNA reads TGTGCCAGCAGTGAGGGCGGGGAGGGCACAGATACGCAGTATTTT. As protein: CASSEGGEGTDTQYF.

The sample holds a few counts of this clone. The chain carries TRBV28 and TRBJ1-1; no clear D. The germline V and J ends were trimmed by 8 bases and 0 bases, with 13 bases remaining between them. This CDR3 contains 14 residues. Per germline, CDR1 MDHEN and CDR2 SYDVKM. This chain's CDR3 is CASAPGPMNTEAFF. CDR3 DNA sequence: TGTGCCAGCGCCCCGGGTCCAATGAACACTGAAGCTTTCTTT.

In the case of this clone: This sample also contains other DNA sequences that code for the same CDR3. The gene calls are TRBV30 and TRBJ1-4, with 7 positions matching TRBD1. Germline V gene sequence: CDR1 GTSNPN, CDR2 SVGIG (reference sequence). V was pared by 1 base and J by 4 bases, with 0 bases of the junction left unmatched. The CDR3 runs 13 residues. The CDR3 loop reads CAWSGDSNEKLFF. The CDR3, as DNA: TGTGCCTGGAGTGGGGACAGTAATGAAAAACTGTTTTTT. Full variable domain (rest looked up from reference TRBV30 and TRBJ1-4): SQTIHQWPATLVQPVGSPLSLECTVEGTSNPNLYWYRQAAGRGLQLLFYSVGIGQISSEVPQNLSASRPQDRQFILSSKKLLLSDSGFYLCAWSGDSNEKLFFGSGTQLSVL.

This clone was observed once. An end of the junction does not agree with germline; a read error may underlie this. The CDR3 spells CASRGRDGGELGF. As DNA, the CDR3 is TGTGCCAGCAGGGGGAGGGACGGAGGTGAACTTGGCTTC. V is TRBV6-5 and J is TRBJ1-2, with a tentative D call TRBD1 (5 bases). This CDR3 is 13 amino acids long. Looked up from germline, CDR1 is MNHEY and CDR2 is SVGAGI.

The chain employs TRBV29-1 and TRBJ1-1, with TRBD1 as a possible D gene (6 bases). This CDR3 is 13 amino acids long. Germline CDR1 reads SQVTM; CDR2 reads ANQGSEA. The ends were cut back, 3 bases at V and 5 bases at J, with 13 bases in the middle. In nucleotides, the CDR3 is TGCAGCGTTGATGACAGGTTACGAACTGAAGCTTTCTTT. Encoded protein: CSVDDRLRTEAFF.